This TCR beta chain was recorded in a study of T cell responses to AZD1222 COVID-19 vaccine. CDR1 is SGHRS, CDR2 YFSETQ, per germline. The CDR3 has 15 residues. V dropped 1 base and J dropped 5; count of bases not matched to a gene: 6. TCRdb's table, derived via immunoSEQ multiplex PCR, lists solely in-frame clones and lacks some. The sample records 90,000 to 120,000 clones, roughly 89% being singletons. Sequencing was performed on peripheral blood, taken on day 0 of AZD1222 vaccination. The source is an adult in good health. The V call is TRBV5-1, the J call TRBJ2-7; 10 nucleotides match TRBD1. This chain's CDR3 is CASSLPGTGVNEQYF. DNA of the CDR3: TGCGCCAGCAGCTTGCCCGGGACAGGGGTGAACGAGCAGTACTTC.